This T cell receptor beta chain came from a study of T cell changes during pregnancy in multiple sclerosis. Per the germline V gene, CDR1 is SGDLS and CDR2 is YYNGEE. The CDR3 spans 20 residues. Trimming at V came to 0 bases and at J to 0 bases, leaving 7 bases not matched to a gene. Using immunoSEQ multiplex PCR, the repertoire was profiled, and TCRdb retains in-frame clones only, with some absent. The table has tens of thousands of clones, 91% seen once. The V gene is TRBV9, the J gene TRBJ2-1; 15 nucleotides match TRBD2. The sequenced sample was peripheral blood, obtained after pregnancy. This TCR derives from a female donor in good health, enrolled as a control in a pregnancy study. The CDR3 bases are TGTGCCAGCAGCGTAGCTCCAGGACTAGCGGGGGGGAGCTCCTACAATGAGCAGTTCTTC. This gives the protein CASSVAPGLAGGSSYNEQFF.